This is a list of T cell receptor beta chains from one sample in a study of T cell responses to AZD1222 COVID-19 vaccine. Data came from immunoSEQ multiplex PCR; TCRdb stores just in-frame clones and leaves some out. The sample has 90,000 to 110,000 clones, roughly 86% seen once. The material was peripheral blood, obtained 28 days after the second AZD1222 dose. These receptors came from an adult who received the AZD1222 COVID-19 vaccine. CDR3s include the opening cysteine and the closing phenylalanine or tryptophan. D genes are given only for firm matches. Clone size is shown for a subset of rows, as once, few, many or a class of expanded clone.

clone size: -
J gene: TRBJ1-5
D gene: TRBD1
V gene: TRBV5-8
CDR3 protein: CASSIWTGDYRKKQPQHF
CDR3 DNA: TGTGCCAGCAGCATTTGGACAGGGGACTACCGTAAGAAACAGCCCCAGCATTTT

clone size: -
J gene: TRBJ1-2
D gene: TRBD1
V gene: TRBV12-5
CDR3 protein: CASGEGLTGEEEGYTF
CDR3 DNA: TGTGCTAGTGGCGAGGGTCTGACAGGGGAGGAAGAAGGCTACACCTTC

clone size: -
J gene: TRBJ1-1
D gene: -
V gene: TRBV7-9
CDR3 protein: CASSGRGPTGTEAFF
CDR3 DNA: TGTGCCAGCAGCGGCAGGGGCCCGACGGGAACTGAAGCTTTCTTT

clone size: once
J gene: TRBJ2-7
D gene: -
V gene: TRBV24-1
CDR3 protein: CATSDPQGGNEQYF
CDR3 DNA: TGTGCCACCAGTGATCCACAGGGTGGCAACGAGCAGTACTTC

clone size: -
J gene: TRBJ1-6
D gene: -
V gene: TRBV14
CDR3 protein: CASSQEHGTYSPLHF
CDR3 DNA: TGTGCCAGCAGCCAAGAACACGGAACCTATTCACCCCTCCACTTT

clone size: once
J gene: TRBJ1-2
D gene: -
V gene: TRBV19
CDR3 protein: CASSIDLDYGYTF
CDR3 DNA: TGTGCCAGTAGTATAGATCTCGACTATGGCTACACCTTC

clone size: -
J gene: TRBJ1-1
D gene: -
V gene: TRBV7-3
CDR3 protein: CASSLHGASEAFF
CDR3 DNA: TGTGCCAGCAGCTTACACGGGGCCTCTGAAGCTTTCTTT

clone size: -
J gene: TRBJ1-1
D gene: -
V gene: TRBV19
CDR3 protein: CASSIRQGTAFF
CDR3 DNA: TGTGCCAGTAGTATAAGGCAGGGGACCGCTTTCTTT

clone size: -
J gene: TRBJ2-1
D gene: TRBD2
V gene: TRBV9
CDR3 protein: CASSGLAGPSYNEQFF
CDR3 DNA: TGTGCCAGCAGCGGATTAGCGGGGCCGTCCTACAATGAGCAGTTCTTC

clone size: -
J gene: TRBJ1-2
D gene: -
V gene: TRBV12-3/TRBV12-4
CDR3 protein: CASSQGYGYTF
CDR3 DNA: TGTGCCAGCAGCCAGGGGTATGGCTACACCTTC

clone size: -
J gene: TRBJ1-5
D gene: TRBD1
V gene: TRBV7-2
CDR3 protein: CASSLDPAGGQPQHF
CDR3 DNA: TGTGCCAGCAGCTTAGACCCAGCAGGGGGGCAGCCCCAGCATTTT

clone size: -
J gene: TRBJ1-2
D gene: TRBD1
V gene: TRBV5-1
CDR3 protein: CASSLGAGGAYYGYTF
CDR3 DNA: TGCGCCAGCAGCTTGGGGGCAGGGGGCGCCTATTATGGCTACACCTTC

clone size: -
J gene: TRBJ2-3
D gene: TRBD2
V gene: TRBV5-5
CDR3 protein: CASSFTSGRPTDTQYF
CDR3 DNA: TGTGCCAGCAGTTTTACTAGCGGGAGACCCACAGATACGCAGTATTTT

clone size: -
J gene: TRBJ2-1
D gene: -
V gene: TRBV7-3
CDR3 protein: CASSFDRSYNEQFF
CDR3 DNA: TGTGCCAGCAGCTTTGACCGGTCCTACAATGAGCAGTTCTTC

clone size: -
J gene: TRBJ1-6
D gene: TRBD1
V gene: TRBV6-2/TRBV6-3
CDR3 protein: CASSYSIWTGAFNSPLHF
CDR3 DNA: TGTGCCAGCAGTTACTCGATTTGGACAGGGGCCTTTAATTCACCCCTCCACTTT

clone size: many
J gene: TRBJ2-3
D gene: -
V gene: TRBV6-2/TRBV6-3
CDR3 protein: CASSYSGADTQYF
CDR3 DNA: TGTGCCAGCAGTTACTCGGGAGCGGATACGCAGTATTTT

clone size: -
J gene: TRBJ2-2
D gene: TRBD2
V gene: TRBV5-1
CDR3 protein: CASSRSGVGVNTGELFF
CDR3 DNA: TGCGCCAGCAGTCGGAGCGGGGTCGGCGTTAACACCGGGGAGCTGTTTTTT

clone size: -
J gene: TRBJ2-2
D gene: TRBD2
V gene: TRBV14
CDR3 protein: CASSLGLAKSGELFF
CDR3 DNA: TGTGCCAGCAGCCTCGGACTAGCGAAATCCGGGGAGCTGTTTTTT

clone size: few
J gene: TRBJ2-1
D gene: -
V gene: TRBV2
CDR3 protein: CASKTRYNEQFF
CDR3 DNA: TGTGCCAGCAAGACCAGGTACAATGAGCAGTTCTTC

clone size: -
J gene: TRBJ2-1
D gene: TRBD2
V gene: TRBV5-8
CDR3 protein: CASSFNNGGGYNEQFF
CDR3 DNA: TGTGCCAGCAGCTTTAATAACGGGGGGGGCTACAATGAGCAGTTCTTC

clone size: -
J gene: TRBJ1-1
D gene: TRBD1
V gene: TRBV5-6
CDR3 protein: CASSLTTGVNTEAFF
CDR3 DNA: TGTGCCAGCAGCTTGACCACAGGGGTGAACACTGAAGCTTTCTTT

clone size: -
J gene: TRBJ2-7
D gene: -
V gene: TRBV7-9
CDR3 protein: CASSLEGQGGYEQYF
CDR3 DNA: TGTGCCAGCAGCTTAGAAGGGCAGGGAGGCTACGAGCAGTACTTC

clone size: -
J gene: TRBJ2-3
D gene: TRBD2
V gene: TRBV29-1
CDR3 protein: CSVWLAGFRRTDTQYF
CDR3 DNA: TGCAGCGTTTGGTTAGCGGGATTTCGCCGCACAGATACGCAGTATTTT

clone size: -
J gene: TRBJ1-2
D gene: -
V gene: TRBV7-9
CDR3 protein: CASSLALGLDGYTF
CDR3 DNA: TGTGCCAGCAGCTTAGCGCTTGGACTGGATGGCTACACCTTC

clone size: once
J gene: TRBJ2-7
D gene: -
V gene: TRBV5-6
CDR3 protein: CASSLASGEQYF
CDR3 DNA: TGTGCCAGCAGCTTGGCCTCTGGCGAGCAGTACTTC

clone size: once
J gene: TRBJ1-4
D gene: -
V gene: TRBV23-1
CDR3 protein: CASSPGASNEKLFF
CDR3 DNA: TGCGCCAGCAGTCCGGGGGCATCTAATGAAAAACTGTTTTTT

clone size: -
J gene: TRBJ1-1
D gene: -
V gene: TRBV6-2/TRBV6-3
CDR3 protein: CASSSPLNTEAFF
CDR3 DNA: TGTGCCAGCAGTTCCCCTCTGAACACTGAAGCTTTCTTT

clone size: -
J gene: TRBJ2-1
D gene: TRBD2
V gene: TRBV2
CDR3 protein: CASRPLAGAYNEQFF
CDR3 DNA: TGTGCCAGCAGACCACTAGCGGGGGCCTACAATGAGCAGTTCTTC

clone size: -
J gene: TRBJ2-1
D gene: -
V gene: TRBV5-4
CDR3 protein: CASSSPRAEQFF
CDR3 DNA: TGTGCCAGCAGCTCCCCCCGCGCTGAGCAGTTCTTC

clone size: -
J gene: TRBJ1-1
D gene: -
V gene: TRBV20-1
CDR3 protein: CSASTWTEAFF
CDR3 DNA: TGCAGTGCTAGTACATGGACTGAAGCTTTCTTT

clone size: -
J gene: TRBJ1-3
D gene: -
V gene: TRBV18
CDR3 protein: CASSPVGFSGNTIYF
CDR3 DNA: TGTGCCAGCTCCCCCGTCGGGTTCTCTGGAAACACCATATATTTT

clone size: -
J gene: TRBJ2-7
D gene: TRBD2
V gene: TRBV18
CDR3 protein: CASSISAGEDREQYF
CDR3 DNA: TGTGCCAGCTCTATCTCCGCGGGAGAGGATCGGGAGCAGTACTTC

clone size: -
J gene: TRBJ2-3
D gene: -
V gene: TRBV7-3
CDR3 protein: CATGEGTDTQYF
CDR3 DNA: TGTGCCACCGGGGAAGGCACAGATACGCAGTATTTT

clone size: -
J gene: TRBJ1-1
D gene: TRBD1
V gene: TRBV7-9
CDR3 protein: CASEGQLNTEAFF
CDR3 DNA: TGTGCCAGCGAGGGACAGTTGAACACTGAAGCTTTCTTT

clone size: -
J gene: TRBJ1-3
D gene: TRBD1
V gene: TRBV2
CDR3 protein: CASRQGAGGNTIYF
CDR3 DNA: TGTGCCAGCAGGCAGGGGGCAGGGGGAAACACCATATATTTT

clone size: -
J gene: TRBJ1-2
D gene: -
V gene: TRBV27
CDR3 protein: CASSLMDSNYGYTF
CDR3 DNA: TGTGCCAGCAGTTTGATGGACAGTAACTATGGCTACACCTTC

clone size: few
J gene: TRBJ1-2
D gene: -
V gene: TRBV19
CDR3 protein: CASSIDTAGRSYTF
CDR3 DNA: TGTGCCAGTAGTATAGATACGGCAGGGAGGAGCTACACCTTC

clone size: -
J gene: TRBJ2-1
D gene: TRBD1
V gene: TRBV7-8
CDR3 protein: CASSSVPGQGEMFF
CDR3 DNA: TGTGCCAGCAGCTCAGTACCGGGACAGGGGGAGATGTTCTTC

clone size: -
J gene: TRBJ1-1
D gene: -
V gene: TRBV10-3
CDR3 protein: CAIGRNTEAFF
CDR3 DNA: TGTGCCATCGGGCGGAACACTGAAGCTTTCTTT

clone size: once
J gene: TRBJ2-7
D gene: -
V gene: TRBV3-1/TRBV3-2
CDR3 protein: CASSQVDGYEQYF
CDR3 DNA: TGTGCCAGCAGCCAAGTAGACGGCTACGAGCAGTACTTC

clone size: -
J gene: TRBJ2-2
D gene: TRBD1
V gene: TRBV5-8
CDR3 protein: CASSVGQWNTGELFF
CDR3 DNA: TGTGCCAGCAGCGTGGGACAGTGGAACACCGGGGAGCTGTTTTTT

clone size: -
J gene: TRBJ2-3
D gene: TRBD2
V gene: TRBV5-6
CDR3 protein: CASSPRTSGRDTQYF
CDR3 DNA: TGTGCCAGCAGCCCGAGGACTAGCGGGAGGGATACGCAGTATTTT

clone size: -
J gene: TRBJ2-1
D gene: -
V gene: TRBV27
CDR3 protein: CASSLSSNEQFF
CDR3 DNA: TGTGCCAGCAGTTTGAGTTCTAATGAGCAGTTCTTC

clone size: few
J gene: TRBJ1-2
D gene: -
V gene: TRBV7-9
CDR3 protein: CASAKGEDLTYGYTF
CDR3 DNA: TGTGCCAGCGCAAAGGGAGAGGACTTGACCTATGGCTACACCTTC

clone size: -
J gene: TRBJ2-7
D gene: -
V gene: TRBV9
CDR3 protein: CASSADPTDGSYEQYF
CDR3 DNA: TGTGCCAGCAGCGCCGATCCGACGGATGGCTCCTACGAGCAGTACTTC

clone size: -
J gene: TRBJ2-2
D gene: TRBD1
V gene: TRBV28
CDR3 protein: CASSPAGTGYTGELFF
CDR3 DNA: TGTGCCAGCAGTCCCGCCGGGACAGGGTACACCGGGGAGCTGTTTTTT

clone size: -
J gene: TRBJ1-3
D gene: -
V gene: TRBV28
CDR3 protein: CASSLPRTAPRSGNTIYF
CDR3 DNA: TGTGCCAGCAGTTTGCCCCGGACGGCACCGCGCTCTGGAAACACCATATATTTT

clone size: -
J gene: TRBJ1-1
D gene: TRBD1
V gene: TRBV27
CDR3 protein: CASNPTGGVTEAFF
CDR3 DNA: TGTGCCAGCAATCCGACAGGGGGCGTTACTGAAGCTTTCTTT

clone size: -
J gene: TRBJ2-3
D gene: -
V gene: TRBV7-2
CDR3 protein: CASSSTGHSTDTQYF
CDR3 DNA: TGTGCCAGCAGCTCAACGGGACACTCAACAGATACGCAGTATTTT